Listed below are T cell receptor beta chains from one sample, sequenced in a study of radiotherapy plus CTLA-4 blockade in lung cancer. Repertoires were generated with immunoSEQ multiplex PCR, while TCRdb's copy carries only in-frame clones and drops some. This table has approximately 82,000 clones, approximately 82% appearing once. Sequenced material: peripheral blood, taken from a patient treated with radiotherapy plus ipilimumab. These receptors originate from a human donor with non-small cell lung cancer that progressed on radiotherapy plus ipilimumab. Each CDR3 is given with its conserved first and last residue. The D gene is left open where the match is weak. The size field is filled for only some rows; it gives once, few, many or a size class.

J gene | D gene | clone size | V gene | CDR3 DNA | CDR3 protein
TRBJ1-6 | TRBD1 | NA | TRBV28 | TGTGCCAGCAGTTCCAACAGGGGGCCCGATAATTCACCCCTCCACTTT | CASSSNRGPDNSPLHF
TRBJ2-6 | NA | once | TRBV18 | TGTGCCAGCTCACCACCTGGGAACTCTGGGGCCAACGTCCTGACTTTC | CASSPPGNSGANVLTF
TRBJ2-7 | NA | NA | TRBV7-6 | TGTGCCAGCAGCTTAGCCCCGGGGGCCGAGCAGTACTTC | CASSLAPGAEQYF
TRBJ1-6 | NA | few | TRBV2 | TGTGCCAGCATTATCGACAGGATCTTGAATTCACCCCTCCACTTT | CASIIDRILNSPLHF
TRBJ2-1 | TRBD2 | NA | TRBV2 | TGTGCCAGCAGTGATCTAGCGGGGGCCAGGGACAATGAGCAGCTCTTC | CASSDLAGARDNEQLF
TRBJ2-1 | TRBD1 | NA | TRBV4-3 | TGCGCCAGCAGCCCCGATACAGGGGGCAATGAGCAGTTCTTC | CASSPDTGGNEQFF
TRBJ1-5 | NA | NA | TRBV19 | TGTGCCAGTAGTCCCACGGGGGGCGGCAATCAGCCCCAGCATTTT | CASSPTGGGNQPQHF
TRBJ2-6 | TRBD1 | NA | TRBV7-3 | TGTGCCAGCAGCTTAACTGGGACAGGGGGCGCAGGCTCTGGGGCCAACGTCCTGACTTTC | CASSLTGTGGAGSGANVLTF
TRBJ2-5 | NA | NA | TRBV7-7 | TGTGCTAGCAGCTTAGGCTACAAAGACTGGGGGACCCAGTACTTC | CASSLGYKDWGTQYF
TRBJ1-1 | NA | NA | TRBV6-1 | TGTGCCAGCAGTCAACTCGCTGGGACTGAAGCTTTCTTT | CASSQLAGTEAFF
TRBJ2-1 | TRBD1 | NA | TRBV19 | TGTGCCAGTAGAGGGACAGGGAACAATGAGCAGTTCTTC | CASRGTGNNEQFF
TRBJ1-5 | NA | NA | TRBV7-8 | TGTGCCAGCACCCTCAGGGTGGGTCAGCCCCAGCATTTT | CASTLRVGQPQHF
TRBJ1-5 | TRBD1 | NA | TRBV10-3 | TGTGCCATCTCGGACAGGGAGGTTTTTAGCAATCAGCCCCAGCATTTT | CAISDREVFSNQPQHF
TRBJ1-1 | NA | NA | TRBV4-3 | TGCGCCAGCAGCCACGGTAACACTGAAGCTTTCTTT | CASSHGNTEAFF
TRBJ1-5 | NA | NA | TRBV6-5 | TGTGCCAGCAGCACAAAACTGGATCAGCCCCAGCATTTT | CASSTKLDQPQHF
TRBJ2-6 | NA | NA | TRBV4-3 | TGCGCCAGCAGCCAACAGACAGGCCCCGGGGCCAACGTCCTGACTTTC | CASSQQTGPGANVLTF
TRBJ1-2 | NA | NA | TRBV7-2 | TGTGCCAGCAGCTTAGTGTCGGCGGGGCCTAACTATGGCTACACCTTC | CASSLVSAGPNYGYTF
TRBJ2-7 | NA | NA | TRBV11-2 | TGTGCCAGCAGCTTACCCCCGGGGGCCGGCCCCTACGAGCAGTACTTC | CASSLPPGAGPYEQYF
TRBJ1-1 | NA | NA | TRBV7-2 | TGTGCCAGCAGCTTAGCCCCGAGGGTGGTGAACACTGAAGCTTTCTTT | CASSLAPRVVNTEAFF
TRBJ1-3 | NA | NA | TRBV2 | TGTGCCAGCAGGGTGGTCTCCATATATTTT | CASRVVSIYF
TRBJ1-4 | NA | NA | TRBV19 | TGTGCCAGTAGTATTACGGTTGGAGTGGGGGAAAAACTGTTTTTT | CASSITVGVGEKLFF
TRBJ2-7 | NA | NA | TRBV11-1 | TGTGCCAGCAGCTGGGGGCCGACCTACGAGCAGTACTTC | CASSWGPTYEQYF
TRBJ2-1 | NA | NA | TRBV10-3 | TGTGCCACCCAGGAGTACAATGAGCAGTTCTTC | CATQEYNEQFF
TRBJ1-2 | NA | NA | TRBV6-5 | TGTGCCAGCATCGCTGGTGATGGCTACACCTTC | CASIAGDGYTF
TRBJ2-2 | NA | NA | TRBV5-1 | TGCGCCAGCAGCGTGGACACCAACACCGGGGAGCTGTTTTTT | CASSVDTNTGELFF
TRBJ2-7 | NA | few | TRBV28 | TGTGCCAGCAGTTCCCCCCTCCCCGGACAAAGTGAGCAGTACTTC | CASSSPLPGQSEQYF
TRBJ1-3 | NA | NA | TRBV7-8 | TGTGCCAGCAGCACTCTGTCTGGAAACACCATATATTTT | CASSTLSGNTIYF
TRBJ1-5 | NA | NA | TRBV5-4 | TGTGCCAGCAGCCTCAATAATCAGCCCCAGCATTTT | CASSLNNQPQHF
TRBJ2-1 | NA | NA | TRBV7-7 | TGTGCTAGCAGCTTAGTGCCTTTGGCGGGGGAGCAGTTCTTC | CASSLVPLAGEQFF
TRBJ2-7 | TRBD1 | NA | TRBV27 | TGTGCCAGCAGTTTATGGGGACAGCGAGACTACGAGCAGTACTTC | CASSLWGQRDYEQYF
TRBJ2-7 | NA | NA | TRBV7-2 | TGTGCCAGCACTCTTTGGTCCAGAGGGGTGAACGAGCAGTACTTC | CASTLWSRGVNEQYF
TRBJ2-2 | NA | NA | TRBV6-9 | TGTGCCAGCAGTTATTTACGGGACATACTGAACACCGGGGAGCTGTTTTTT | CASSYLRDILNTGELFF
TRBJ2-3 | NA | NA | TRBV5-1 | TGCGCCAGCAGCTTGGTGGGGACATCGACAGATACGCAGTATTTT | CASSLVGTSTDTQYF
TRBJ2-7 | NA | NA | TRBV4-3 | TGCGCCAGCAGCCAAGATGTCCAGTCCTTCTCCTACGAGCAGTACTTC | CASSQDVQSFSYEQYF
TRBJ2-7 | TRBD2 | NA | TRBV7-2 | TGTGCCAGCAGCCCTACATCGGGGGGAATCGACGAGCAGTACTTC | CASSPTSGGIDEQYF
TRBJ1-2 | TRBD1 | once | TRBV11-3 | TGTGCCAGCAGCTCAGGACAGGGGGCGGGCGGCTACACCTTC | CASSSGQGAGGYTF
TRBJ2-7 | TRBD1 | NA | TRBV7-2 | TGTGCCAGCAGCCGGTACGGGACAGGTCCCTACGAGCAGTACTTC | CASSRYGTGPYEQYF
TRBJ2-7 | TRBD1 | NA | TRBV6-1 | TGTGCCAGCACCGACAGGGTTCCCTACGAGCAGTACTTC | CASTDRVPYEQYF
TRBJ2-5 | NA | NA | TRBV5-1 | TGCGCCAGCAGCTTGGATGGGTCCCAGTCGGAGACCCAGTACTTC | CASSLDGSQSETQYF
TRBJ1-2 | TRBD1 | NA | TRBV4-2 | TGTGCCAGCAGCCAAGGGGGGCCGGGACAGGGGGATGGCTACACCTTC | CASSQGGPGQGDGYTF
TRBJ1-2 | NA | NA | TRBV27 | TGTGCCAGCAGTCCGACAGACTTGGGGTATGGCTACACCTTC | CASSPTDLGYGYTF
TRBJ2-5 | TRBD2 | few | TRBV4-2 | TGTGCCAGCAGCCAAGAGAGGACTAGCCCCTCGGGGACCCAGTACTTC | CASSQERTSPSGTQYF
TRBJ2-2 | NA | NA | TRBV5-6 | TGTGCCAGCAGCTTGGGTCAGAACACCGGGGAGCTGTTTTTT | CASSLGQNTGELFF
TRBJ2-1 | TRBD2 | once | TRBV6-5 | TGTGCCAGCAGACCCGGGACTAGCGGGAGTAGGCAGTTCTTC | CASRPGTSGSRQFF
TRBJ2-1 | NA | NA | TRBV19 | TGTGCCAGTAGTAAGTTAGATTCAGGGAGTTACAATGAGCAGTTCTTC | CASSKLDSGSYNEQFF
TRBJ1-4 | TRBD1 | once | TRBV19 | TGTGCCAGCAAGTCTCAGGGGGCGCGGGGTGAAAAACTGTTTTTT | CASKSQGARGEKLFF
TRBJ1-1 | NA | NA | TRBV10-3 | TGTGCCATCAGTGAGAGGCAGCAGAACACTGAAGCTTTCTTT | CAISERQQNTEAFF
TRBJ2-6 | NA | NA | TRBV6-6 | TGTGCCAGCCACGTCACAGGGGCCAACGTCCTGACTTTC | CASHVTGANVLTF
TRBJ2-3 | TRBD2 | NA | TRBV6-1 | TGTGCCAGCAGTGAAATGACTAGCGGGGGTTTGGGTACGCAGTATTTT | CASSEMTSGGLGTQYF
TRBJ2-3 | TRBD2 | NA | TRBV27 | TGTGCCAGCAGTTTTTTTAGTAGCGGGGGCACAGATACGCAGTATTTT | CASSFFSSGGTDTQYF
TRBJ1-1 | NA | NA | TRBV7-9 | TGTGCCAGCAGCTTAGAGGGGACCCAGGACACTGAAGCTTTCTTT | CASSLEGTQDTEAFF
TRBJ1-1 | NA | once | TRBV27 | TGTGCCAGCAGTTTAAGGGGACCGGGCACTGAAGCTTTCTTT | CASSLRGPGTEAFF
TRBJ1-1 | TRBD1 | NA | TRBV7-8 | TGTGCCAGCAGCTCCATACGGGACAGGGAGAACACTGAAGCTTTCTTT | CASSSIRDRENTEAFF
TRBJ1-2 | NA | NA | TRBV6-1 | TGTGCCAGCACGAGGGGCCGGGAGTATGGCTACACCTTC | CASTRGREYGYTF
TRBJ1-2 | NA | NA | TRBV29-1 | TGCAGCGTTGGGACTGGGGGCGGCTACACCTTC | CSVGTGGGYTF
TRBJ2-3 | NA | NA | TRBV6-5 | TGTGCCAGCAGCCGAAGACAGAACACAGATACGCAGTATTTT | CASSRRQNTDTQYF
TRBJ1-6 | NA | NA | TRBV27 | TGTGCCAGCAGTTTAGGGTTTAGGACGGCGAATAGTTCACCCCTCCACTTT | CASSLGFRTANSSPLHF
TRBJ2-5 | TRBD1 | NA | TRBV5-8 | TGTGCCAGCATCCCGGGGTTGACAGGGCAAGAGACCCAGTACTTC | CASIPGLTGQETQYF
TRBJ2-1 | NA | NA | TRBV7-9 | TGTGCCAGCAGCCCCCGGGTGCCGCACTACAATGAGCAGTTCTTC | CASSPRVPHYNEQFF